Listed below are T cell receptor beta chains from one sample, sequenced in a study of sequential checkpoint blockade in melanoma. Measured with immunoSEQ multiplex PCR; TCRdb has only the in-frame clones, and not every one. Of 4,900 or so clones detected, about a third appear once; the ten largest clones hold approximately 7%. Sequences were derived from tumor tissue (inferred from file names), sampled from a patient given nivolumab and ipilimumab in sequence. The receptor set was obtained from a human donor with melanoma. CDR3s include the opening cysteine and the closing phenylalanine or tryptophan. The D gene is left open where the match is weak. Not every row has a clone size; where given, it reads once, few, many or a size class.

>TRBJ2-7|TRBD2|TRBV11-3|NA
TGTGCCAGCAGCTTGGGCCCTAGCGGGAGTAGAGGCTACGAGCAGTACTTC
CASSLGPSGSRGYEQYF
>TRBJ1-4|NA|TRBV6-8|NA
TGTGCCAGCAGCTTCGGAGGGGGAATCGTTAATGAAAAACTGTTTTTT
CASSFGGGIVNEKLFF
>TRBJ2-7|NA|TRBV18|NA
TGTGCCAGCTCACCTGCCTCCTACGAGCAGTACTTC
CASSPASYEQYF
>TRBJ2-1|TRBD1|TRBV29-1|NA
TGCAGCGTATTGGACAGGGACTACAATGAGCAGTTCTTC
CSVLDRDYNEQFF
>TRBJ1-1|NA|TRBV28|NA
TGTGCCAGCAGTCCCCCTTACAGGGAGGCTGAAGCTTTCTTT
CASSPPYREAEAFF
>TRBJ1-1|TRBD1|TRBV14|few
TGTGCCAGCAGCCAAAGGACAGGGCTTAACACTGAAGCTTTCTTT
CASSQRTGLNTEAFF
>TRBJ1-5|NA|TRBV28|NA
TGTGCCAGCAGTTTTCGGGGGACCAATCAGCCCCAGCATTTT
CASSFRGTNQPQHF
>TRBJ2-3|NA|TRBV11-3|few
TGTGCCAGCAGCCGGAAAGCGGTTAGCACAGATACGCAGTATTTT
CASSRKAVSTDTQYF
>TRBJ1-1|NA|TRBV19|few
TGTGCCAGTAGACTGGGACACTTCATGGGCACTGAAGCTTTCTTT
CASRLGHFMGTEAFF
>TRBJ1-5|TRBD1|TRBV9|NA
TGTGCCAGCCGGGACAGAGCTTTGAGCAATCAGCCCCAGCATTTT
CASRDRALSNQPQHF
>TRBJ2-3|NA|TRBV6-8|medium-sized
TGTGCCAGCAGACCCTCAGCTAGCACAGATACGCAGTATTTT
CASRPSASTDTQYF
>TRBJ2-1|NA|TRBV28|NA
TGTGCCAGCAGTTCACCCTCCGGGCCCGGCGCCTACAATGAGCAGTTCTTC
CASSSPSGPGAYNEQFF
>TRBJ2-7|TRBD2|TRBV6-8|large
TGTGCCAGCAGTGTCCTCTTGCGGGAGAGCTCCTACGAGCAGTACTTC
CASSVLLRESSYEQYF
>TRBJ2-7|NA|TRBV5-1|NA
TGCGCCAGCAGCGTTGACGGGGGGCCCCTCTACGAGCAGTACTTC
CASSVDGGPLYEQYF
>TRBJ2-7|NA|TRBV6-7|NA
TGTGCCAGCAGTGAAGGTTACGAGCAGTACTTC
CASSEGYEQYF
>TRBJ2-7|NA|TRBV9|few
TGTGCCAGCAGCGTAGGGGGAGGTCTAACCTACGAGCAGTACTTC
CASSVGGGLTYEQYF
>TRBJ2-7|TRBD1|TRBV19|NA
TGTGCCAGTAGTCCGGGACAGGCCTCATACGAGCAGTACTTC
CASSPGQASYEQYF
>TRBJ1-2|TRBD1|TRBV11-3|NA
TGTGCCAGCAGCTTAGATCACTCTTCGACAGGGACGTTTGTTGGCTACACCTTC
CASSLDHSSTGTFVGYTF
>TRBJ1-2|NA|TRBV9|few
TGTGCCAGCAGTGTTTATCTTTATGGCTACACCTTC
CASSVYLYGYTF
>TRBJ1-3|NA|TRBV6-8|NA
TGTGCCAGCAGCCCCACAGGAACGACAACTGGAAACACCATATATTTT
CASSPTGTTTGNTIYF
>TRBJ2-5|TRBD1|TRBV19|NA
TGTGCCAGTAGTGTGACAGGGGGCGGGAAGACCCAGTACTTC
CASSVTGGGKTQYF
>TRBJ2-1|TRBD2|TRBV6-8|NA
TGTGCCAGCAACCAGGGACTAGCGGGACCATACAATGAGCAGTTCTTC
CASNQGLAGPYNEQFF
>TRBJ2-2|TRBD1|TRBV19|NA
TGTGCCAGTACTACCGGGACAGGGGGAACCGGGGAGCTGTTTTTT
CASTTGTGGTGELFF
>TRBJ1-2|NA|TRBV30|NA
TGTGCCTGGAATAGGTGGGATGGCTACACCTTC
CAWNRWDGYTF
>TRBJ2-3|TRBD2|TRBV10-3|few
TGTGCCATCAGCGGGAGGGCCTCAGATACGCAGTATTTT
CAISGRASDTQYF
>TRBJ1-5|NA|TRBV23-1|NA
TGCGCCAACCCGGGCGAGGGAAGACAGCCCCAGCATTTT
CANPGEGRQPQHF
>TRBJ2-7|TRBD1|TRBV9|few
TGTGCCAGCAGCGTTACAGGGGGCGCAGGCGGCGAGCAGTACTTC
CASSVTGGAGGEQYF
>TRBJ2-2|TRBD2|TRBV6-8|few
TGTGCCAGCAGTTACACACTAGCGGGAGTAGGGACCGGGGAGCTGTTTTTT
CASSYTLAGVGTGELFF
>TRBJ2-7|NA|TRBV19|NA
TGTGCCAGTACCGCCAGGTGGGGGGCCGAGCAGTACTTC
CASTARWGAEQYF
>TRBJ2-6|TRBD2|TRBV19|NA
TGTGCCACCCGGCCGGGGGGTGGGGCCAACGTCCTGACTTTC
CATRPGGGANVLTF
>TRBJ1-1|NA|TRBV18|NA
TGTGCCAGCTCACGCGGGGGAAACACTGAAGCTTTCTTT
CASSRGGNTEAFF
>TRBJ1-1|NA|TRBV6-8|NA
TGTGCCAGCAGTTACGGGGGGACGGGAACTGAAGCTTTCTTT
CASSYGGTGTEAFF
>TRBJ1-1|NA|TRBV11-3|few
TGTGCCAGCAGCTTGGTGGGGCGGAACACTGAAGCTTTCTTT
CASSLVGRNTEAFF
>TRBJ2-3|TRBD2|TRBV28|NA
TGTGCCAGCAGTTTATCCGGGGGAGGGGCAGATACGCAGTATTTT
CASSLSGGGADTQYF
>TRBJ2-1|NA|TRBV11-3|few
TGTGCCAGCGGGTTTCTTGGGGGAGATAGGAGTGAGCAGTTCTTC
CASGFLGGDRSEQFF
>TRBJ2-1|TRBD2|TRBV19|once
TGTGCCAGTAGCCCGATGGCGGGAGTACCTTCAGCTGAGCAGTTCTTC
CASSPMAGVPSAEQFF
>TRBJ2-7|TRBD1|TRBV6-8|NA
TGTGCCAGCAGACCTAACAGGGGGCACTCCTACGAGCAGTACTTC
CASRPNRGHSYEQYF
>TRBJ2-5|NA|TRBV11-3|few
TGTGCCAGCAGCTTGGCTAGCGCGAGTCAAGAGACCCAGTACTTC
CASSLASASQETQYF
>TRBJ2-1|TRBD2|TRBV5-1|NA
TGCGCCAGCAGCTTAGCCGGGACTAGAAACAATGAGCAGTTCTTC
CASSLAGTRNNEQFF
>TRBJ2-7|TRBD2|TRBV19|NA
TGTGCCAGTATGGAGTCTAGCGGGAGTTACGAGCAGTACTTC
CASMESSGSYEQYF
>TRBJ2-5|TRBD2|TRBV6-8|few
TGTGCCAGCAGTGCTACTAGCGGGAGGGCCAAAGAGACCCAGTACTTC
CASSATSGRAKETQYF
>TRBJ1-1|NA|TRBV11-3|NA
TGTGCCAGCAGCTTAGTATCATTCGGGGTAGTGAACACTGAAGCTTTCTTT
CASSLVSFGVVNTEAFF
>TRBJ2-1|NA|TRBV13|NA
TGTGCCAGCAGCTTCGCTAGAGCAAATGAGCAGTTCTTC
CASSFARANEQFF
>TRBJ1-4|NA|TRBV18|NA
TGTGCCAGCTCACCCCTTGGGGACCCTAATGAAAAACTGTTTTTT
CASSPLGDPNEKLFF
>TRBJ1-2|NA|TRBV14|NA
TGTGCCAGCAGCCAAGAGTCCAATTGGGGACGCAACTATGGCTACACCTTC
CASSQESNWGRNYGYTF
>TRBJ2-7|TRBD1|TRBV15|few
TGTGCCACCAGCAGGGAATCCGGGACAGGGGGCCTCCCTTACGAGCAGTACTTC
CATSRESGTGGLPYEQYF
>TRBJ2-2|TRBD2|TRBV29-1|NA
TGCAGCGTCTTGCGGGAGGGCCTGAGCACCGGGGAGCTGTTTTTT
CSVLREGLSTGELFF
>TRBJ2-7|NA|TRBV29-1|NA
TGCAGCGTTGAAGATCTTCAAGGGCGGATGAGCTCCTACGAGCAGTACTTC
CSVEDLQGRMSSYEQYF